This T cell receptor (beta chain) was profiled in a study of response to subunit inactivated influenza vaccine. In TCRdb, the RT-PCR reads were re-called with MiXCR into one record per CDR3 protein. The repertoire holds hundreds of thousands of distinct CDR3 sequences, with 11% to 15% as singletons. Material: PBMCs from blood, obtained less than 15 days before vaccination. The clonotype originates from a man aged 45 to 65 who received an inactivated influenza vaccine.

The CDR3 reads CASSLGTGGMVGEQFF. CDR3 sequence (DNA): TGTGCCAGCAGTTTGGGGACAGGGGGCATGGTAGGTGAGCAGTTCTTC. The gene calls are TRBV28 and TRBJ2-1; 12 bases align to TRBD1. Germline CDR1 and CDR2: MDHEN and SYDVKM. This CDR3 has 16 residues. With 3 bases clipped from V and 9 bases from J, the junction kept 9 bases outside the gene matches.